This T cell receptor beta chain derives from a study of PD-1 blockade in classical Hodgkin lymphoma. The germline CDR1 and CDR2 sequences are MDHEN and SYDVKM. J was trimmed by 4 bases and V by 5 bases; bases with no gene match: 12. The CDR3 sequence is 16 residues long. Study observations and caveats: Reports described newly diagnosed patients as having lower baseline TCR diversity than healthy donors. Unlike CD8+ TCR diversity, which did not rise significantly by C4D1, CD4+ TCR diversity did. Exclusion covered patients beginning nivolumab under 1 year post-ASCT.

All patients relapsed after autologous stem cell transplantation, and brentuximab vedotin exposure varied. Reported best responses ranged across complete response, partial response or progressive disease. Points on this clone: The antigen remains undetermined.

This table comes from immunoSEQ multiplex PCR, and its TCRdb copy is limited to in-frame clones, with some not included. The table has nearly 25,000 clones, approximately 69% seen once. The chain links TRBV28 to TRBJ1-2, with 8 bases fitting TRBD1. Specimen: peripheral blood mononuclear cells (PBMCs), collected at baseline. The source of this sequence is a human donor with classical Hodgkin lymphoma. In nucleotides, the CDR3 is TGTGCCAGCAGTCTCGGGTCGGCAGGGGGCTTCTATGGCTACACCTTC. Translating gives CASSLGSAGGFYGYTF.